The present T cell receptor beta chain was sequenced within a study of T cells of healthy individuals. V was pared by 5 bases and J by 0 bases, with 9 bases of the junction left unmatched. From germline, CDR1 is MNHEY and CDR2 SVGEGT. The length of the CDR3 is 18 residues. TCRdb ran MiXCR on the 5' RACE reads and lists one entry per CDR3 protein. The sample has 45,000 to 60,000 distinct CDR3 sequences, approximately 14% seen once. The receptor was isolated from a human donor in good health. This rearrangement joins TRBV6-2 or TRBV6-3 to TRBJ2-3, with TRBD2 matching over 12 bases. CDR3 residues: CASSETSGGHSSTDTQYF. The CDR3 DNA follows: TGTGCCAGCAGTGAGACTAGCGGGGGACATTCTAGCACAGATACGCAGTATTTT.